This TCR beta chain was found in a study of radiation and T cells in renal cell carcinoma. Whole-study findings and limits: Baseline intratumoral clonotype presence is unknown without pretreatment biopsies. From baseline, blood top tumor clonotypes peaked at 2 weeks post-radiation.

Method: immunoSEQ multiplex PCR; TCRdb's copy keeps in-frame clones and lacks some. The sample holds 70,000 to 100,000 clones, 86% seen once. Time point here: blood 2 weeks post-SBRT. Treatment described: 15 Gy SBRT to primary tumor, nephrectomy 4 weeks later. After SBRT, blood was collected at 2 and 4 weeks, plus baseline. The tumor was a clear cell renal cell carcinoma. Worth noting for this clone: Its antigen is unidentified.

The receptor's source is a woman in her forties or fifties with renal cell carcinoma. Sample: blood, taken from a patient whose treatment included radiotherapy and nephrectomy.

The CDR3 DNA reads as TGCGCCAGCAGCCAAGAGGGGGCGCCGGGAGGGAATTCACCCCTCCACTTT. It specifies CASSQEGAPGGNSPLHF. This chain connects TRBV4-3 to TRBJ1-6, with a tentative D call TRBD1 (6 bases). The V gene lost 0 bases and the J gene lost 7 bases, with 16 bases spanning the gap. The CDR3 covers 17 residues. Germline lookup yields CDR1 LGHNA and CDR2 YSLEER.